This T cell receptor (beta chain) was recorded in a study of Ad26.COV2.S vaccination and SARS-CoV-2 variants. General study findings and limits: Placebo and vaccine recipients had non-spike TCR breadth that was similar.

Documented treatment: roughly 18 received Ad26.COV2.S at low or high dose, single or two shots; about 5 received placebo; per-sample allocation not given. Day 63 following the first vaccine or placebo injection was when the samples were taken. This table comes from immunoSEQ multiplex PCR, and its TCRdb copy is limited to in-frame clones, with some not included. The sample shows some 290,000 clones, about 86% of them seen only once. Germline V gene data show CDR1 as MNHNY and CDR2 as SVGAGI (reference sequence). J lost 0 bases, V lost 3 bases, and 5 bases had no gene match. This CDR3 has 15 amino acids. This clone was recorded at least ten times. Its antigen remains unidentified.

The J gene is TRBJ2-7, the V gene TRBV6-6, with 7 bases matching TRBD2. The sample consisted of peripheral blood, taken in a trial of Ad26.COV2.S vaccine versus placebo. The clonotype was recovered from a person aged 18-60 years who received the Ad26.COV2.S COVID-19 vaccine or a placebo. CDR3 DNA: TGTGCCAGCAGTTATGGAGGGACTACCTCCTACGAGCAGTACTTC. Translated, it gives CASSYGGTTSYEQYF.